This T cell receptor (beta chain) was obtained from a study of lymphopenia after photon versus proton radiotherapy. Germline V CDR1 and CDR2: SGHNT, YYREEE (reference sequence). The V gene lost 3 bases and the J gene lost 0 bases, with 10 bases spanning the gap. This CDR3 region has 14 residues. Clones were read by immunoSEQ multiplex PCR, and TCRdb kept only the in-frame ones, dropping some. The top ten clones hold over 2% of a sample with about 45,000 clones, over 75% of them seen once. The chain recombines TRBV5-4 with TRBJ2-7, with D possibly being TRBD1 (6 bases). Specimen: peripheral blood, collected from a patient treated with photon-based radiotherapy. The sequence derives from a man aged 35 to 55 with gastric cancer. The CDR3 loop reads CASSSRDTSYEQYF. CDR3 nucleotides: TGTGCCAGCAGCTCCCGGGACACCTCCTACGAGCAGTACTTC.